This T cell receptor (beta chain) was obtained from a study of T cell responses to AZD1222 COVID-19 vaccine. Concerning this clone: The antigen remains undetermined.

Overall study results and limits: Repertoire sampling was restricted to post-peak T cell response timepoints. Nearly half of spike-specific TCRs reportedly target variant regions that are unmutated in the B.1.351 and B.1.1.7 variants.

Assay used: immunoSEQ multiplex PCR; TCRdb lists only in-frame clones, some missing. The data contain about 120,000 clones, about 82% of them seen just once; the ten biggest clones take up approximately 18%. Second-dose timings of about 4 or about 12 weeks were pooled. The TCR comes from an adult who received the AZD1222 COVID-19 vaccine. Material: peripheral blood, obtained 28 days after the second AZD1222 dose.

Written as DNA, the CDR3 is TGCGCCAGCAGTGCTAGCGGTACAGGGATTGATTCACCCCTCCACTTT. Amino acid sequence: CASSASGTGIDSPLHF. The J gene is TRBJ1-6, the V gene TRBV10-2, with D perhaps TRBD1 (6 bases). This CDR3 is built from 16 residues. V gave up 4 bases and J gave up 8 bases, with 18 bases separating them. Germline lookup yields CDR1 WSHSY and CDR2 SAAADI.